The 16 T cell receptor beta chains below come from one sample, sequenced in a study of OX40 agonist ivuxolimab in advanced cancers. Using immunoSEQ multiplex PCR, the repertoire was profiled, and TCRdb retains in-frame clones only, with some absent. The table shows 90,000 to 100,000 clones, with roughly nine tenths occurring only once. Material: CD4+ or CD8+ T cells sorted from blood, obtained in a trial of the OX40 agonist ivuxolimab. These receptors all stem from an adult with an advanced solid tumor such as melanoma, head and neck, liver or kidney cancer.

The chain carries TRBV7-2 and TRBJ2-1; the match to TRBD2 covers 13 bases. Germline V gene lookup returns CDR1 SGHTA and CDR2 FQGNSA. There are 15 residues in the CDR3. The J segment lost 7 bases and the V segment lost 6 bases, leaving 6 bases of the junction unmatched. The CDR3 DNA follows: TGTGCCAGCAGACAACCGGGACTAGCGGGAAATGAGCAGTTCTTC. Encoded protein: CASRQPGLAGNEQFF.

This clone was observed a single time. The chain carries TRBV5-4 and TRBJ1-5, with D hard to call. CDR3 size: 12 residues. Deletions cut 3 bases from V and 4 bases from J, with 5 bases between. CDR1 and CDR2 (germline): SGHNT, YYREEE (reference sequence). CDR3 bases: TGTGCCAGCAGCTACGAAAATCAGCCCCAGCATTTT. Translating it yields CASSYENQPQHF.

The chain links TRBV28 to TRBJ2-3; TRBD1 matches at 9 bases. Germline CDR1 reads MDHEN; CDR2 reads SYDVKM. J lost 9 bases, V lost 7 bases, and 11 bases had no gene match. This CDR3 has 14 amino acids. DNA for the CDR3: TGTGCCAGCACCACAGGGGGCAGGTTTTTGACGCAGTATTTT. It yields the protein CASTTGGRFLTQYF.

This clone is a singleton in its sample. CDR3 DNA: TGCGCCAGCAGCTTGGGACAGGCAAGCTCCTACAATGAGCAGTTCTTC. It codes for CASSLGQASSYNEQFF. The chain recombines TRBV5-1 with TRBJ2-1, with D maybe TRBD1 (6 bases). The CDR3 consists of 16 residues. Per the germline V gene, CDR1 is SGHRS and CDR2 is YFSETQ. Trimming took 0 bases from V and 0 from J, leaving 10 bases between them.

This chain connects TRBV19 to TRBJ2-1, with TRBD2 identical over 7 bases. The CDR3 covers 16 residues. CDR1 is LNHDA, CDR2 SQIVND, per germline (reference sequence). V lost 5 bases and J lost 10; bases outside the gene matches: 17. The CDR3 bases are TGTGCCAGTAGTCCCAGGCTAGAAGCGGGAAGTGTCGAGCAGTTCTTC. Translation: CASSPRLEAGSVEQFF.

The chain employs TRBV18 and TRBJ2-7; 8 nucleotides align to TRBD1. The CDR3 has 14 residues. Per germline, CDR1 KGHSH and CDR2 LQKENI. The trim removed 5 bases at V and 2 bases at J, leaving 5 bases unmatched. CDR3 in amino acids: CASSSGQDTYEQYF. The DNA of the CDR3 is TGTGCCAGCTCATCGGGACAGGATACCTACGAGCAGTACTTC.

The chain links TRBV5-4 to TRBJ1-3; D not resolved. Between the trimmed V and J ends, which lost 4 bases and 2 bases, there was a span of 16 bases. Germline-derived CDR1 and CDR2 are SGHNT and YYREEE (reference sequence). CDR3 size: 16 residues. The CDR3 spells CASSDPKKGPGNTIYF. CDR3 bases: TGTGCCAGCAGCGATCCTAAAAAAGGACCTGGAAACACCATATATTTT.

The chain's CDR3 is CASSQDYTGSSPQHF. In DNA, the CDR3 is TGCGCCAGCAGCCAAGATTATACGGGGTCGAGCCCCCAGCATTTT. The chain combines TRBV4-3 with TRBJ1-5; D gene ambiguous. CDR3 length: 15 amino acids. Germline CDR1 LGHNA, CDR2 YSLEER. V was cut by 0 bases and J by 10 bases, with 16 bases left in between.

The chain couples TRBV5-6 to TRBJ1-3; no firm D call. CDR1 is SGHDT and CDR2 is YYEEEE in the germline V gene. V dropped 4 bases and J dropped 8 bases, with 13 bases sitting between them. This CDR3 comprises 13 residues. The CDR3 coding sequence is TGTGCCAGCAGCCGGACCGGGCCCGACACCATATATTTT. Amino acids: CASSRTGPDTIYF.

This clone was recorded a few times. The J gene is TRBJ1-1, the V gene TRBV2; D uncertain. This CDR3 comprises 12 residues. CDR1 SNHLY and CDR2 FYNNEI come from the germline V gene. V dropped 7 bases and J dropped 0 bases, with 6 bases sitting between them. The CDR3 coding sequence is TGTGCCAGCAAGAGGATGAACACTGAAGCTTTCTTT. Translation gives CASKRMNTEAFF.

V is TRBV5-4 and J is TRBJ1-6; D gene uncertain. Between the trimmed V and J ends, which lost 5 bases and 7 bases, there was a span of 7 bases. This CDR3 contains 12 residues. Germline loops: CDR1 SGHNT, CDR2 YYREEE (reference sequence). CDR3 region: CASSSSNSPLHF. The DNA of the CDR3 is TGTGCCAGCAGTTCAAGCAATTCACCCCTCCACTTT.

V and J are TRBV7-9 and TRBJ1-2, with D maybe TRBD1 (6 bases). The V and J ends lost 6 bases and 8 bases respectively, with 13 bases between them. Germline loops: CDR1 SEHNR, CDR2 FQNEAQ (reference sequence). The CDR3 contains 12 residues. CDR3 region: CASSFGGRGYTF. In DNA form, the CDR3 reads TGTGCCAGCAGTTTCGGGGGCCGGGGCTACACCTTC.

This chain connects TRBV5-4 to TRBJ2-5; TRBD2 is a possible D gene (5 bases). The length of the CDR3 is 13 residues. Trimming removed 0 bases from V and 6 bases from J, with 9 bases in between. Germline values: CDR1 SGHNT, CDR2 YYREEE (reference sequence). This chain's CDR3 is CASSLEGRKTQYF. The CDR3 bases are TGTGCCAGCAGCTTGGAAGGGAGAAAGACCCAGTACTTC.

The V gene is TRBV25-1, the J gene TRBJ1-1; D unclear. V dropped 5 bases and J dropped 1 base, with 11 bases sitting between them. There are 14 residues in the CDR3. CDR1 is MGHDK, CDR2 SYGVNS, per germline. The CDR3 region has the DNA TGTGCCAGCAGTCCCAGCACCTGGAACACTGAAGCTTTCTTT. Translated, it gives CASSPSTWNTEAFF.

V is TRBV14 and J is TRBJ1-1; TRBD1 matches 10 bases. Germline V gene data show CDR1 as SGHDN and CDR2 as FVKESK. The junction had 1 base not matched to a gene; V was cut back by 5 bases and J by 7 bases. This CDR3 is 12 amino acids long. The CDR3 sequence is CASSWDRGEAFF. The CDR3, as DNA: TGTGCCAGCAGCTGGGACAGGGGTGAAGCTTTCTTT.

CDR3 protein: CASSQSEGNYGYTF. The CDR3 DNA reads TGTGCCAGCAGCCAATCGGAGGGAAACTATGGCTACACCTTC. The chain couples TRBV16 to TRBJ1-2, with no clear D. Germline CDR1 and CDR2: KGHSY and FQNENV. V was clipped by 0 bases and J by 2 bases, with 7 bases between them. The CDR3 has 14 amino acids.